This T cell receptor (beta chain) comes out of a study of long-term antiretroviral therapy in people with HIV. Concerning this clone itself: What it binds is unknown.

One or more pre-ART and two or more post-ART PBMC samples were available from each donor. Germline values: CDR1 SGHAT, CDR2 FQNNGV. The CDR3 length is 17 residues. V lost 1 base, J lost 2 bases, and 7 bases stayed unmatched. The authors ran the immunoSEQ assay, v3.0, at survey level. Profiled with immunoSEQ multiplex PCR; TCRdb holds only in-frame clones, not every one. The sample lists under 25,000 clones, around three quarters seen once, with around 4.8% in the top ten. Study outcomes and limitations: Collection of the blood took place between the mid-2000s and the late 2010s. The ART regimens in use then may have been less effective than current ones. Information on adherence to ART, viral resistance or therapy changes was unavailable.

This sample comprised unsorted PBMCs, obtained 0.5 years after starting antiretroviral therapy. The origin of this receptor is a woman aged 40-49 years with HIV. The chain uses TRBV11-2 and TRBJ1-5; the match to TRBD1 covers 8 bases. The CDR3 sequence is CASSLGQGAEGNQPQHF. As DNA, the CDR3 is TGTGCCAGCAGCTTAGGGCAGGGGGCCGAGGGCAATCAGCCCCAGCATTTT.